A single sample is the source of the 27 T cell receptor beta chains below, sequenced in a study of radiation and T cells in renal cell carcinoma. Libraries were prepared by immunoSEQ multiplex PCR; TCRdb keeps only in-frame clonotypes and omits some of them. The repertoire holds some 130,000 clones, with more than 75% as singletons. Time point specified: blood 2 weeks post-SBRT. Stated treatment: 15 Gy SBRT to primary tumor, nephrectomy 4 weeks later. Sequences were derived from blood, sampled from a patient whose treatment included radiotherapy and nephrectomy. Source of these receptors: a woman between 65 and 79 years old with renal cell carcinoma.

The rearrangement joins TRBV9 to TRBJ2-5; D possibly corresponds to TRBD2 (6 bases). V was pared by 4 bases and J by 9 bases, with 22 bases between. Germline CDR1 SGDLS, CDR2 YYNGEE. The CDR3 covers 15 residues. The CDR3 nucleotides read TGTGCCAGCAGCCCCGCCGGCTTTGGGGCGGGGCCCCAGTACTTC. This sequence encodes CASSPAGFGAGPQYF.

V is TRBV19 and J is TRBJ1-2, with a possible D match to TRBD1 (5 bases). The CDR3 is made up of 15 amino acids. Trimming took 0 bases from V and 4 from J, leaving 12 bases between them. Germline V gene sequence: CDR1 LNHDA, CDR2 SQIVND (reference sequence). CDR3 nucleotide sequence: TGTGCCAGTAGTATAGATGCAGGGAGAAGCTATGGCTACACCTTC. Protein product: CASSIDAGRSYGYTF.

This chain joins TRBV30 and TRBJ2-1; possibly TRBD2 for D (5 bases). The CDR3 spans 13 residues. V was shortened by 0 bases and J by 10 bases, with 13 bases between the two germline ends. Germline loops: CDR1 GTSNPN, CDR2 SVGIG (reference sequence). CDR3 in DNA: TGTGCCTGGAGTGTACAAGCGGATATAGAGCAGTTCTTC. This sequence encodes CAWSVQADIEQFF.

This clone was observed a handful of times. The V gene is TRBV9, the J gene TRBJ2-3; D is ambiguous. Trimming removed 0 bases at V and 2 bases at J, with 10 bases between. The CDR3 is made up of 15 amino acids. Germline values: CDR1 SGDLS, CDR2 YYNGEE. The CDR3 sequence: CASSVGLGNTDTQYF. The CDR3 DNA reads TGTGCCAGCAGCGTAGGTCTAGGCAACACAGATACGCAGTATTTT.

This chain connects TRBV19 to TRBJ1-1; D call uncertain. The CDR3 is 14 residues long. Germline CDR1 LNHDA, CDR2 SQIVND (reference sequence). Trimming took 9 bases from V and 0 from J, leaving 14 bases between them. The CDR3 DNA follows: TGTGCCAGCTGCCGAGGAGAGCTGAACACTGAAGCTTTCTTT. Protein: CASCRGELNTEAFF.

V is TRBV11-1 and J is TRBJ2-3, with D maybe TRBD2 (5 bases). CDR3 length: 13 amino acids. Germline CDR1 SGHAT, CDR2 FQDESV (reference sequence). The V end lost 2 bases, the J end lost 9 bases, and 12 bases lay between the germline ends. The CDR3 sequence is CASSLRPDYTQYF. The CDR3 coding sequence is TGTGCCAGCAGCTTAAGGCCTGACTACACGCAGTATTTT.

CDR3 in DNA: TGCGCCAGCAGCTTGGCCGTGGGACAGCCCCAGCATTTT. It yields the protein CASSLAVGQPQHF. V usage is TRBV5-1 and J usage is TRBJ1-5; the D is unclear. Trimming stripped 0 bases from V and 7 bases from J, with 8 bases between. Germline V lookup: CDR1 SGHRS, CDR2 YFSETQ. CDR3 length equals 13 residues.

This clone was counted only a few times. The rearrangement joins TRBV28 to TRBJ1-1, with a weak D call TRBD1 (5 bases). This CDR3 comprises 15 residues. V shed 5 bases and J shed 1 base, with 14 bases lying between them. Germline assignment: CDR1 MDHEN and CDR2 SYDVKM. The CDR3 protein is CASSPPSGGNTEAFF. The DNA of the CDR3 is TGTGCCAGCAGTCCCCCATCCGGGGGGAACACTGAAGCTTTCTTT.

V gene TRBV4-2 combines with J gene TRBJ2-5; D gene ambiguous. V lost 5 bases and J lost 5, with 12 bases in between. Germline CDR1 and CDR2: LGHNA and YNFKEQ. CDR3 length: 13 amino acids. The CDR3 spells CASSNYIGETQYF. The DNA of the CDR3 is TGTGCCAGCAGCAATTATATCGGGGAGACCCAGTACTTC.

The chain combines TRBV11-1 with TRBJ2-5; TRBD1 agrees at 8 bases. Trimming removed 5 bases from V and 5 bases from J; junction bases left unmatched: 10. The CDR3 totals 15 residues. The germline V gene encodes CDR1 SGHAT and CDR2 FQDESV (reference sequence). The CDR3 region is CASSLRDRRPETQYF. CDR3 sequence (DNA): TGTGCCAGCAGCCTCCGGGACAGGAGGCCGGAGACCCAGTACTTC.

The V gene is TRBV5-1, the J gene TRBJ1-1; TRBD1 matches at 8 bases. J gave up 1 base and V 4 bases, and 6 bases lay outside the gene matches. The CDR3 covers 15 residues. The germline CDR1 and CDR2 sequences are SGHRS and YFSETQ. The CDR3 here is CASSVSGTGNTEAFF. For the CDR3, the DNA is TGCGCCAGCAGCGTATCCGGGACAGGGAACACTGAAGCTTTCTTT.

The rearrangement links TRBV9 to TRBJ1-1; a possible D gene is TRBD1 (6 bases). Trimming stripped 3 bases from V and 3 bases from J, with 12 bases between. Germline V gene lookup returns CDR1 SGDLS and CDR2 YYNGEE. The CDR3 is 14 amino acids. The CDR3 spells CASSADRRDTEAFF. The CDR3 region has the DNA TGTGCCAGCAGCGCGGACAGAAGGGACACTGAAGCTTTCTTT.

The rearrangement uses TRBV7-9 and TRBJ1-3; TRBD1 might be the D (5 bases). CDR3 length equals 14 residues. Germline V CDR1 and CDR2: SEHNR, FQNEAQ (reference sequence). V was pared by 5 bases and J by 4 bases, with 12 bases between. The CDR3 region has the DNA TGTGCCAGCAGCCAGGGAGGGGCCGGAAACACCATATATTTT. As protein: CASSQGGAGNTIYF.

The V call is TRBV7-2, the J call TRBJ1-2; 8 bases align to TRBD1. The CDR3 has 14 amino acids. The V gene's germline CDR1 is SGHTA and CDR2 FQGNSA. After removal of 4 bases from V and 8 bases from J, the junction contained 9 bases not matched to a gene. The CDR3 region is CASSSRTGLGGYTF. CDR3 DNA sequence: TGTGCCAGCAGCTCCAGGACAGGGTTGGGAGGCTACACCTTC.

In DNA, the CDR3 is TGTGCCAGCACCCGTTGGGGGGGCGCAGAGACCCAGTACTTC. As protein: CASTRWGGAETQYF. V usage is TRBV11-2 and J usage is TRBJ2-5; possible D gene TRBD2, 7 bases. The CDR3 is 14 amino acids. V lost 7 bases and J lost 4, with 16 bases in between. Germline-derived CDR1 and CDR2 are SGHAT and FQNNGV.

The chain carries TRBV5-6 and TRBJ2-2; TRBD2 aligns across 8 bases. Germline CDR1 is SGHDT and CDR2 is YYEEEE. The CDR3 is 17 residues long. V was pared by 1 base and J by 7 bases, with 12 bases of the junction left unmatched. The chain's CDR3 is CASSLPSSGGPGGELFF. The CDR3 region has the DNA TGTGCCAGCAGCTTGCCCAGCTCGGGGGGGCCTGGCGGGGAGCTGTTTTTT.

The V and J genes are TRBV11-2 and TRBJ2-5; a possible D gene is TRBD1 (5 bases). Germline loops: CDR1 SGHAT, CDR2 FQNNGV. This CDR3 region has 16 residues. V was shortened by 2 bases and J by 2 bases, with 15 bases between the two germline ends. The CDR3 DNA reads TGTGCCAGCAGCTTAAACTTTCCTGGGGCGCAAGAGACCCAGTACTTC. As protein: CASSLNFPGAQETQYF.

This clone was counted between two and nine times. This same CDR3 is encoded by further DNA sequences in the sample. The chain joins TRBV7-9 to TRBJ1-1; D call uncertain. The length of the CDR3 is 13 residues. V dropped 4 bases and J dropped 4 bases, with 10 bases sitting between them. Germline lookup yields CDR1 SEHNR and CDR2 FQNEAQ (reference sequence). The CDR3 is CASSSSGGTEAFF. The CDR3 region has the DNA TGTGCCAGCAGCTCATCAGGAGGCACTGAAGCTTTCTTT.

The chain uses TRBV30 and TRBJ1-2, with D unclear. Trimming shortened V by 3 bases and J by 4 bases, and 12 bases separated the two germline ends. CDR3 length: 13 amino acids. The germline V gene has CDR1 GTSNPN and CDR2 SVGIG (reference sequence). CDR3 amino acids: CAWSNPMAYGYTF. The CDR3 DNA is TGTGCCTGGAGCAACCCAATGGCCTATGGCTACACCTTC.

The chain couples TRBV9 to TRBJ2-1; 12 nucleotides agree with TRBD2. Trimming at V came to 4 bases and at J to 7 bases, leaving 15 bases not matched to a gene. The CDR3 consists of 18 residues. Germline lookup yields CDR1 SGDLS and CDR2 YYNGEE. DNA for the CDR3: TGTGCCAGCAGCCCAGGACTAGCGGGGCCCACCCTTGTGAATGAGCAGTTCTTC. Amino acids: CASSPGLAGPTLVNEQFF.

This sequence joins TRBV19 and TRBJ2-1, with a weak D call TRBD2 (6 bases). CDR3 length: 13 residues. V lost 5 bases to trimming and J lost 10 bases, with 15 bases between them. The germline V gene encodes CDR1 LNHDA and CDR2 SQIVND (reference sequence). The CDR3 DNA is TGTGCCAGTAGTGGGGCGGGGAGACCAGAGCAGTTCTTC. Translation gives CASSGAGRPEQFF. The whole variable domain, remainder taken from reference TRBV19 and TRBJ2-1, is DGGITQSPKYLFRKEGQNVTLSCEQNLNHDAMYWYRQDPGQGLRLIYYSQIVNDFQKGDIAEGYSVSREKKESFPLTVTSAQKNPTAFYLCASSGAGRPEQFFGPGTRLTVL.

As concerns this clone: A junction end diverges from the germline sequence, so it may reflect a read error. The chain uses TRBV7-7 and TRBJ2-3, with D uncertain. The CDR3 extends over 14 amino acids. In germline, CDR1 is SSHAT, CDR2 FNYEAQ (reference sequence). Here the CDR3 reads CASSLVGPTDTQYF. The CDR3 region has the DNA TGTGCTAGCAGCTTAGTTGGGCCGACAGATACGCAGTATTTT.

This clone has a handful of counts. The V call is TRBV29-1, the J call TRBJ1-1, with 10 bases lining up with TRBD1. Germline lookup yields CDR1 SQVTM and CDR2 ANQGSEA. J lost 4 bases, V lost 7 bases, and 6 bases had no gene match. The CDR3 is made up of 13 amino acids. CDR3 residues: CSALDRGSTEAFF. Written as DNA, the CDR3 is TGCAGCGCCCTGGACAGGGGGAGCACTGAAGCTTTCTTT.

The chain has TRBV9 and TRBJ1-2; maybe TRBD1 (6 bases). The CDR3 has 17 residues. In germline, CDR1 is SGDLS, CDR2 YYNGEE. The ends were cut back, 3 bases at V and 4 bases at J, with 22 bases in the middle. The CDR3 spells CASSATHGLDSLYGYTF. CDR3 nucleotide sequence: TGTGCCAGCAGCGCCACCCACGGCCTGGACAGCCTCTATGGCTACACCTTC.

The rearrangement links TRBV7-2 to TRBJ2-7; D uncertain. V lost 2 bases, J lost 4 bases, and 9 bases lay in between. Germline V gives CDR1 SGHTA, CDR2 FQGNSA. CDR3 length: 13 residues. The CDR3 reads CASSLMIPYEQYF. DNA of the CDR3: TGTGCCAGCAGCTTAATGATCCCTTACGAGCAGTACTTC.

In this sample, this clone turned up a few times. This chain links TRBV7-8 with TRBJ1-3; D gene ambiguous. The length of the CDR3 is 15 residues. From germline, CDR1 is SGHVS and CDR2 FQNEAQ. V was clipped by 1 base and J by 0 bases, with 7 bases between them. The CDR3 coding sequence is TGTGCCAGCAGCTTAGACACCCGCTCTGGAAACACCATATATTTT. Its translation is CASSLDTRSGNTIYF.

V and J are TRBV30 and TRBJ1-6, with a weak D call TRBD1 (5 bases). The CDR3 contains 13 residues. The V and J ends lost 1 base and 10 bases respectively, with 11 bases between them. CDR1 GTSNPN and CDR2 SVGIG come from the germline V gene (reference sequence). CDR3 sequence (DNA): TGTGCCTGGAGTGCCCCGAGGGGATCACCCCTCCACTTT. Translating it yields CAWSAPRGSPLHF. Based on the CDR3 plus reference TRBV30 and TRBJ1-6, the full variable domain is SQTIHQWPATLVQPVGSPLSLECTVEGTSNPNLYWYRQAAGRGLQLLFYSVGIGQISSEVPQNLSASRPQDRQFILSSKKLLLSDSGFYLCAWSAPRGSPLHFGNGTRLTVT.